Sequencing of this T cell receptor (beta chain) was carried out in a study of T cells in Graves' hyperthyroidism and ophthalmopathy. Whole-study context: Once the initial diagnosis was made, peripheral blood was obtained before any treatment.

The CDR3 regions of TCR beta were amplified from RNA transcripts. First-round RT-PCR with HTBI primers amplified the TCR CDR3 region. TCRdb re-analysed the multiplex PCR reads in MiXCR, keeping a single row per CDR3 protein. The table has more than 500,000 distinct CDR3 sequences, roughly 14% seen once; the top ten hold around 4.5%. This clonotype was recorded many times. What it binds is not known. Pregnant or lactating patients were excluded, as were those with uncontrolled infection or other autoimmune disease. PBMCs were collected from an approximately 10 ml volume of fresh peripheral blood. Study-wide results and caveats: Ophthalmopathy was told apart from stable hyperthyroidism by a 13 V-J model.

The germline V gene encodes CDR1 MDHEN and CDR2 SYDVKM. V was trimmed by 2 bases and J by 3 bases, leaving 5 bases between them. The CDR3 covers 12 residues. The source is a woman aged 40 to 50 with Graves' ophthalmopathy. The gene calls are TRBV28 and TRBJ2-7; D remains ambiguous. Sequencing input: blood. CDR3 bases: TGTGCCAGCAGTTTAACCTACTACGAGCAGTACTTC. Translation gives CASSLTYYEQYF. Full variable domain (missing parts from reference TRBV28 and TRBJ2-7): DVKVTQSSRYLVKRTGEKVFLECVQDMDHENMFWYRQDPGLGLRLIYFSYDVKMKEKGDIPEGYSVSREKKERFSLILESASTNQTSMYLCASSLTYYEQYFGPGTRLTVT.